These T cell receptor beta chains were read from a single sample in a study of blood T cell repertoires in COVID-19. Clones were sequenced by immunoSEQ multiplex PCR, and TCRdb holds only the in-frame ones, with some missing. Of 200,000 to 300,000 clones in the sample, approximately 86% are singletons; the top ten hold roughly 5.5%. What was sequenced was peripheral blood. The receptors derive from a human donor in a cohort sampled during active COVID-19. Both conserved end residues are part of each CDR3.

J gene: TRBJ2-7; V gene: TRBV3-1/TRBV3-2; CDR3 protein: CASSTPGQGGEQYF
J gene: TRBJ2-7; V gene: TRBV5-4; CDR3 protein: CASSGPSGTGDLYEQYF
J gene: TRBJ1-3; V gene: TRBV9; CDR3 protein: CASSVQGIRSDTIYF
J gene: TRBJ2-5; V gene: TRBV7-2; CDR3 protein: CASSRGGSQYF
J gene: TRBJ2-1; V gene: TRBV5-6; CDR3 protein: CASTGQGRGNEQFF
J gene: TRBJ2-5; V gene: TRBV6-5; CDR3 protein: CASSSQGETQYF
J gene: TRBJ1-6; V gene: TRBV19; CDR3 protein: CASSLNREPNSPLHF
J gene: TRBJ1-2; V gene: TRBV12-3/TRBV12-4; CDR3 protein: CASSPLPGNGYTF
J gene: TRBJ1-2; V gene: TRBV3-1/TRBV3-2; CDR3 protein: CASSQELPGGNGYTF
J gene: TRBJ2-2; V gene: TRBV3-1/TRBV3-2; CDR3 protein: CASSQDLLAAGTGELFF
J gene: TRBJ2-5; V gene: TRBV29-1; CDR3 protein: CSAETSFSETQYF
J gene: TRBJ2-3; V gene: TRBV27; CDR3 protein: CASWTSSRTDTQYF
J gene: TRBJ1-3; V gene: TRBV29-1; CDR3 protein: CSVSDGQGFGNTIYF
J gene: TRBJ2-2; V gene: TRBV19; CDR3 protein: CASSIPGLAGAGELFF
J gene: TRBJ2-5; V gene: TRBV12-3/TRBV12-4; CDR3 protein: CASSAQVQETQYF
J gene: TRBJ2-7; V gene: TRBV10-2; CDR3 protein: CASSDSSPSREQYF
J gene: TRBJ2-2; V gene: TRBV11-2; CDR3 protein: CASRKAREAGITGELFF
J gene: TRBJ1-1; V gene: TRBV11-2; CDR3 protein: CASSSQRGTEAFF
J gene: TRBJ2-7; V gene: TRBV27; CDR3 protein: CASSSSEISYEQYF
J gene: TRBJ1-2; V gene: TRBV4-1; CDR3 protein: CASSQARGHGYTF
J gene: TRBJ2-7; V gene: TRBV7-2; CDR3 protein: CASSGLAGPYEQYF
J gene: TRBJ1-5; V gene: TRBV6-5; CDR3 protein: CASSDNQGPAQPQHF
J gene: TRBJ2-3; V gene: TRBV19; CDR3 protein: CASSGGLSTDTQYF
J gene: TRBJ1-2; V gene: TRBV4-2; CDR3 protein: CASSQEYRVGGYTF
J gene: TRBJ2-4; V gene: TRBV28; CDR3 protein: CASKWGTNSDIQYF
J gene: TRBJ2-1; V gene: TRBV6-5; CDR3 protein: CASRGRDSLYNEQFF
J gene: TRBJ2-7; V gene: TRBV5-1; CDR3 protein: CASSLGGRRAEQYF
J gene: TRBJ2-2; V gene: TRBV6-5; CDR3 protein: CASSYWEGELFF
J gene: TRBJ2-7; V gene: TRBV7-8; CDR3 protein: CASSLLRSHSYEQYF
J gene: TRBJ2-1; V gene: TRBV10-3; CDR3 protein: CAISGATGDDTEQFF
J gene: TRBJ2-1; V gene: TRBV5-1; CDR3 protein: CASSLGLASDEQFF
J gene: TRBJ2-5; V gene: TRBV3-1/TRBV3-2; CDR3 protein: CASSQDKLAGGAETQYF
J gene: TRBJ1-3; V gene: TRBV7-3; CDR3 protein: CASSRGPSTSGNTIYF